This is a list of T cell receptor beta chains from one sample in a study of cytomegalovirus exposure and HLA in healthy donors. Profiled with immunoSEQ multiplex PCR; TCRdb holds only in-frame clones, not every one. The sample lists 150,000 to 200,000 clones, over 60% occurring once. Sample: PBMCs. These TCRs come from a middle-aged woman in good health and CMV-seronegative. The conserved cysteine and the conserved F or W are not part of the CDR3 here. For some rows the clone size is stated as once, few or many, or as a class when expanded; others skip it.

J	size	V	length	CDR3
TRBJ2-7	once	TRBV5-6	16	ASTRRPGLQLSSYEQY
TRBJ1-1	NA	TRBV4-3	12	ASSQTGGSAEAF
TRBJ2-2	NA	TRBV5-6	11	ASSLYYTGELF
TRBJ2-7	NA	TRBV10-1	14	ASSELSGPDSYEQY
TRBJ1-1	NA	TRBV9	13	ASSVAEGGASGAF
TRBJ2-5	NA	TRBV30	12	AWKPPGHYETQY
TRBJ2-5	NA	TRBV18	9	ASSLQETQY
TRBJ2-5	NA	TRBV18	11	ASSKDLQETQY
TRBJ2-1	NA	TRBV27	16	ASSLLRRLAGAYNEQF
TRBJ2-3	few	TRBV29-1	13	SVEGGKDRTDTQY
TRBJ2-2	NA	TRBV6-1	13	ASSEYRGYTGELF
TRBJ2-1	NA	TRBV7-8	19	ASSLDLNGGYDLEEYNEQF
TRBJ1-1	few	TRBV14	11	ASSQVPGAEAF
TRBJ1-4	NA	TRBV4-3	14	ASSQDGGKSNEKLF
TRBJ1-2	NA	TRBV5-1	13	ASSPGGQGAQGYT
TRBJ2-1	NA	TRBV5-6	15	ASSHTQTSGRFNEQF
TRBJ1-2	NA	TRBV7-2	12	ASSLAGGKYGYT
TRBJ1-1	NA	TRBV19	12	ASSIGRGNTEAF
TRBJ2-1	NA	TRBV7-3	13	ASSPGTSGMNEQF
TRBJ1-1	NA	TRBV5-4	14	ASSSRRDSLNTEAF
TRBJ2-7	few	TRBV11-1	10	ASSVIASEQY
TRBJ2-1	NA	TRBV5-1	13	ASSLGSTSYNEQF
TRBJ2-3	few	TRBV7-2	12	ASSSFGQSDTQY
TRBJ1-5	few	TRBV19	12	ASRLTGSNQPQH
TRBJ2-5	NA	TRBV5-5	13	ASRTRGTPGETQY
TRBJ2-5	NA	TRBV30	12	AWSVHPGQETQY
TRBJ2-1	NA	TRBV19	13	ASSTGRDKHNEQF
TRBJ1-5	NA	TRBV18	13	ASSPPGGSNQPQH
TRBJ1-5	once	TRBV2	12	ASSGYGGNQPQH
TRBJ2-7	NA	TRBV7-2	16	ASSPGLAGAPISYEQY
TRBJ2-7	NA	TRBV27	13	ASRASGVRRAEQY
TRBJ2-5	NA	TRBV5-1	12	ASSHSSQRETQY
TRBJ1-2	NA	TRBV30	11	AWVVAGDYGYT
TRBJ1-2	NA	TRBV5-8	12	ASSLAPRSDGYT
TRBJ2-2	NA	TRBV29-1	13	SVARDTMNTGELF
TRBJ2-7	NA	TRBV15	13	ATSRDFAGAYEQY
TRBJ1-6	NA	TRBV28	12	ASSYETASTPLH
TRBJ1-1	NA	TRBV7-8	12	ASSLGGWGTEAF
TRBJ1-2	NA	TRBV5-5	13	ASSLSGQGLYGYT